The next 11 T cell receptor beta chains were all read from a single sample in a study of T cells in Graves' hyperthyroidism and ophthalmopathy. What was amplified from RNA transcripts were TCR beta CDR3 regions. The HTBI set primed first-round TCR CDR3 RT-PCR. TCRdb called the multiplex PCR reads again in MiXCR, with one record for every CDR3 protein. The data contain 500,000 to 700,000 distinct CDR3 sequences, approximately 15% of them singletons. Sequencing was performed on blood. The receptors here all came from a woman under 30 with Graves' hyperthyroidism.

This clonotype was counted a few times. CDR3 sequence (DNA): TGCGCCAGCAGCCCCGGGGTTACACGAACTGAGCAGTTCTTC. Translating gives CASSPGVTRTEQFF. The V and J genes are TRBV5-1 and TRBJ2-1; weak D call: TRBD2 (5 bases). The V gene lost 4 bases and the J gene lost 9 bases, with 17 bases spanning the gap. The CDR3 is 14 amino acids. Germline CDR1 reads SGHRS; CDR2 reads YFSETQ.

This chain joins TRBV7-9 and TRBJ1-1; D remains ambiguous. The CDR3 spans 13 residues. Germline CDR1 reads SEHNR; CDR2 reads FQNEAQ (reference sequence). V was cut by 1 base and J by 7 bases, with 10 bases left in between. CDR3 coding DNA: TGTGCCAGCAGCTTAGGGGTAGGAGGTGAAGCTTTCTTT. This translates into CASSLGVGGEAFF.

This clonotype has more than one count but fewer than ten. V and J are TRBV19 and TRBJ1-1; D remains unclear. Germline CDR1 LNHDA, CDR2 SQIVND (reference sequence). The V end was cut by 6 bases, the J end by 4 bases, with 15 bases between. The CDR3 loop spans 14 amino acids. For the CDR3, the DNA is TGTGCCAGTAGGAAGGGTGGCCTCCTCACTGAAGCTTTCTTT. Its translation: CASRKGGLLTEAFF.

In this sample, this clonotype turned up many times. The chain is built from TRBV7-2 and TRBJ2-7, with D unresolved. CDR3 size: 15 residues. The germline CDR1 and CDR2 sequences are SGHTA and FQGNSA. Trimming removed 2 bases at V and 0 bases at J, with 11 bases between. The chain's CDR3 is CASSLWNSLSYEQYF. In nucleotides, the CDR3 is TGTGCCAGCAGCTTATGGAACAGCCTCTCCTACGAGCAGTACTTC.

This clonotype was seen ten or more times. The V and J genes are TRBV12-3 or TRBV12-4 and TRBJ1-5; TRBD1 aligns across 9 bases. Trimming cost V 6 bases and J 0 bases; bases outside gene matches: 6. The CDR3 is made up of 16 amino acids. The CDR3 reads CASRTGQGYSNQPQHF. In DNA, the CDR3 is TGTGCCAGCAGAACCGGACAGGGGTATAGCAATCAGCCCCAGCATTTT.

The table lists this clonotype with a few counts. The chain employs TRBV20-1 and TRBJ1-5; D ambiguous. Between the trimmed V and J ends, which lost 3 bases and 5 bases, there was a span of 17 bases. The CDR3 loop spans 15 amino acids. Germline V gene sequence: CDR1 DFQATT, CDR2 SNEGSKA (reference sequence). The DNA of the CDR3 is TGCAGTGCTAGTAGCCCTAGATGGGGTGATCAGCCCCAGCATTTT. This encodes CSASSPRWGDQPQHF.

This clonotype was counted ten times or more. This rearrangement joins TRBV20-1 to TRBJ2-7; D call uncertain. V lost 1 base and J 2 bases, leaving 6 bases between the germline ends. This CDR3 is 12 amino acids long. Germline V lookup: CDR1 DFQATT, CDR2 SNEGSKA (reference sequence). The CDR3 protein is CSARVGPYEQYF. The CDR3 DNA sequence: TGCAGTGCTAGAGTAGGGCCCTACGAGCAGTACTTC.

Ten or more counts support this clonotype. The gene calls are TRBV12-3 or TRBV12-4 and TRBJ1-1, with D unresolved. The V gene lost 3 bases and the J gene lost 6 bases, with 8 bases spanning the gap. CDR3 length: 12 amino acids. DNA of the CDR3: TGTGCCAGCAGTTTTGGGGTGGCTGAAGCTTTCTTT. Encoded protein: CASSFGVAEAFF.

This clonotype was recorded many times. The chain uses TRBV3-1 and TRBJ1-5; perhaps TRBD1 as D (6 bases). CDR1 and CDR2 from the germline V gene are LGHDT and YNNKEL (reference sequence). Trimming pared 2 bases from V and 4 bases from J, leaving 18 bases between. There are 17 residues in the CDR3. The CDR3, as DNA: TGTGCCAGCAGCCAATCTCCCTCAGGGGTTGGTAATCAGCCCCAGCATTTT. This codes for CASSQSPSGVGNQPQHF. Using reference TRBV3-1 and TRBJ1-5 for the parts outside the CDR3, the full variable domain is DTAVSQTPKYLVTQMGNDKSIKCEQNLGHDTMYWYKQDSKKFLKIMFSYNNKELIINETVPNRFSPKSPDKAHLNLHINSLELGDSAVYFCASSQSPSGVGNQPQHFGDGTRLSIL.

The chain carries TRBV4-1 and TRBJ1-6; possible D gene TRBD1, 5 bases. V lost 1 base to trimming and J lost 5 bases, with 12 bases between them. This CDR3 has 16 residues. Germline V gives CDR1 MGHRA, CDR2 YSYEKL. The CDR3 DNA follows: TGCGCCAGCAGCCAAGGCCCGGGACGGCATAATTCACCCCTCCACTTT. Residues: CASSQGPGRHNSPLHF.

This clonotype has only a few counts. The chain carries TRBV12-3 or TRBV12-4 and TRBJ2-1; 9 nucleotides match TRBD1. The V gene end was trimmed by 6 bases and the J gene end by 7 bases; junction bases not matched to a gene: 4. This CDR3 contains 13 residues. Here the CDR3 DNA reads TGTGCCAGCAGACAGGGGGCGCTAAATGAGCAGTTCTTC. Translated, it gives CASRQGALNEQFF.